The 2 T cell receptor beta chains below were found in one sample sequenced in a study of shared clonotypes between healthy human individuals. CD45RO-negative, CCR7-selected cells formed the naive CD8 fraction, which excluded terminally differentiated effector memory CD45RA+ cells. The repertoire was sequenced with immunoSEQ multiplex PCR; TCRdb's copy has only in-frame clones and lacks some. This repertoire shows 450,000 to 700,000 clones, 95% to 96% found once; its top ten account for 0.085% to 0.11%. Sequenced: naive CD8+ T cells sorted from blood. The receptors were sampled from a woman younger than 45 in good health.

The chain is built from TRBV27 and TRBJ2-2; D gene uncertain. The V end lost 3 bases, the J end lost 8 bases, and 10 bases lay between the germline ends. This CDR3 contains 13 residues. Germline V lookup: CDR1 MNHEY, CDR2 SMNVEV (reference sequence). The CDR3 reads CASSFFFGGELFF. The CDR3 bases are TGTGCCAGCAGTTTCTTCTTCGGAGGGGAGCTGTTTTTT.

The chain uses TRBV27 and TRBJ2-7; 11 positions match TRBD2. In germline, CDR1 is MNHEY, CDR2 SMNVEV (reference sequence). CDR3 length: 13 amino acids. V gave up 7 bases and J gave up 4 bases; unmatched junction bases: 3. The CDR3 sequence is CASKLAGAYEQYF. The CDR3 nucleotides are TGTGCCAGCAAACTAGCGGGAGCTTACGAGCAGTACTTC.